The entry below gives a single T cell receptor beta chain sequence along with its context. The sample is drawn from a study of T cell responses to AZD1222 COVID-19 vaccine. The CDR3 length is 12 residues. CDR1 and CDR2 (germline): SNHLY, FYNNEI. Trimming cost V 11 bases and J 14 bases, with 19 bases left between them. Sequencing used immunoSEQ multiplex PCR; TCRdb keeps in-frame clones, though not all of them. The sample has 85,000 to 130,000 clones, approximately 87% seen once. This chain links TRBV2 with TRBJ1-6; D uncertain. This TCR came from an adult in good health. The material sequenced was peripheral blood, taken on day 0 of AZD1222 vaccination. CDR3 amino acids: CAGQVPPGALHF. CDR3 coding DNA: TGTGCCGGCCAGGTCCCACCCGGGGCCCTCCACTTT.